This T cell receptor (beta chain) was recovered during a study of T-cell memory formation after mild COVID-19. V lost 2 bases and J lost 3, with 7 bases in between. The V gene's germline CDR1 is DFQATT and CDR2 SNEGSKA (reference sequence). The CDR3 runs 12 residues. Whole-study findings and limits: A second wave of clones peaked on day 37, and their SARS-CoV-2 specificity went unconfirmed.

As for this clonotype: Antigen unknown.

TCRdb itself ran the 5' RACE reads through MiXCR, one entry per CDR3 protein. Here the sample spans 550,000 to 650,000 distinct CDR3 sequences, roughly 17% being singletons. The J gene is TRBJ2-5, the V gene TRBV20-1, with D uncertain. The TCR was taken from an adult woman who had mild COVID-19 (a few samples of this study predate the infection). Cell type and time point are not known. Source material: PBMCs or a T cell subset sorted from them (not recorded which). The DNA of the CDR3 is TGCAGTGCTAGAAAGTACGAAGAGACCCAGTACTTC. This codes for CSARKYEETQYF.